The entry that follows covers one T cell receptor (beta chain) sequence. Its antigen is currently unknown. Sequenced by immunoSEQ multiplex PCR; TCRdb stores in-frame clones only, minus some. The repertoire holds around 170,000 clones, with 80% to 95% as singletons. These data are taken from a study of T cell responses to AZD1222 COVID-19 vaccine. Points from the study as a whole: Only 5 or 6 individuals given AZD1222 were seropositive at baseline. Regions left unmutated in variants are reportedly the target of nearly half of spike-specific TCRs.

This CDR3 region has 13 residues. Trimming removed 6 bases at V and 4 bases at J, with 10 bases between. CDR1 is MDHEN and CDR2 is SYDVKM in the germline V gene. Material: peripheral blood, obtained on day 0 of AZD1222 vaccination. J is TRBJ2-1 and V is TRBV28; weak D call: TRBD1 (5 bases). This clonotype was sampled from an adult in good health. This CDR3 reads CASSPDSYNEQFF. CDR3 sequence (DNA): TGTGCCAGCAGCCCCGACAGTTACAATGAGCAGTTCTTC.